Listed here are 4 T cell receptor beta chains from one sample, sequenced in a study of blood T cells in healthy people across ages. Alongside a J-beta primer mix, a sample-barcoded 5' primer served in a second PCR lasting about 6 to 12 cycles. MiXCR, run by TCRdb on the 5' RACE reads, gives a single entry per CDR3 protein. Among roughly 1.5 million distinct CDR3 sequences, approximately 43% were seen once, and the ten largest hold about 4.1%. Material: blood. The source is a woman under 30 in good health.

This chain links TRBV27 with TRBJ2-7, with TRBD1 matching over 10 bases. The CDR3 has 16 residues. J gave up 0 bases and V 8 bases, and 10 bases lay outside the gene matches. Germline loops: CDR1 MNHEY, CDR2 SMNVEV (reference sequence). The CDR3 protein is CASRTGGDGSSYEQYF. The DNA of the CDR3 is TGTGCCAGCCGGACAGGGGGTGATGGTAGCTCCTACGAGCAGTACTTC.

This clonotype was recorded many times. The chain uses TRBV5-1 and TRBJ1-6; no reliable D call. This CDR3 region has 13 residues. Germline V gives CDR1 SGHRS, CDR2 YFSETQ. Trimming shortened V by 2 bases and J by 7 bases, and 7 bases separated the two germline ends. CDR3 DNA: TGCGCCAGCAGCTTCGGCGGGAATTCACCCCTCCACTTT. The encoded protein is CASSFGGNSPLHF. Using reference TRBV5-1 and TRBJ1-6 for the parts outside the CDR3, the full variable domain is KAGVTQTPRYLIKTRGQQVTLSCSPISGHRSVSWYQQTPGQGLQFLFEYFSETQRNKGNFPGRFSGRQFSNSRSEMNVSTLELGDSALYLCASSFGGNSPLHFGNGTRLTVT.

This rearrangement joins TRBV20-1 to TRBJ2-1; D gene ambiguous. The CDR3 loop spans 15 amino acids. Looked up from germline, CDR1 is DFQATT and CDR2 is SNEGSKA (reference sequence). Between the trimmed V and J ends, which lost 1 base and 5 bases, there was a span of 15 bases. CDR3 in amino acids: CSARGVGYRDNEQFF. DNA for the CDR3: TGCAGTGCTAGAGGGGTGGGATACCGGGACAATGAGCAGTTCTTC.

The chain employs TRBV7-2 and TRBJ1-2; D not certain. CDR3 size: 15 residues. V lost 8 bases, J lost 4 bases, and 20 bases lay in between. Germline CDR1 is SGHTA and CDR2 is FQGNSA. CDR3 loop: CASFGREGWIYGYTF. The CDR3, as DNA: TGTGCCAGCTTCGGTCGGGAAGGGTGGATCTATGGCTACACCTTC. Together with reference TRBV7-2 and TRBJ1-2, the CDR3 gives the full variable domain: GAGVSQSPSNKVTEKGKDVELRCDPISGHTALYWYRQSLGQGLEFLIYFQGNSAPDKSGLPSDRFSAERTGGSVSTLTIQRTQQEDSAVYLCASFGREGWIYGYTFGSGTRLTVV.